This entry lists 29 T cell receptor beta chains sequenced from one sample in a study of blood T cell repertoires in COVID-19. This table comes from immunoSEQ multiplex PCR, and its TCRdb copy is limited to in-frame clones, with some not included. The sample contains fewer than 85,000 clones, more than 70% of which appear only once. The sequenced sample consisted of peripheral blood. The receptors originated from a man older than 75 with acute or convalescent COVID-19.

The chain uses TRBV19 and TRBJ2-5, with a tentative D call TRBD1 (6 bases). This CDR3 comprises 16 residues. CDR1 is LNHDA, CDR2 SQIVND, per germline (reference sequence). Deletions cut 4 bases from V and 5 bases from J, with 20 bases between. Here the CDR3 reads CASSKGGFPGGETQYF. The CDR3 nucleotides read TGTGCCAGTAGTAAAGGGGGTTTCCCCGGTGGGGAGACCCAGTACTTC.

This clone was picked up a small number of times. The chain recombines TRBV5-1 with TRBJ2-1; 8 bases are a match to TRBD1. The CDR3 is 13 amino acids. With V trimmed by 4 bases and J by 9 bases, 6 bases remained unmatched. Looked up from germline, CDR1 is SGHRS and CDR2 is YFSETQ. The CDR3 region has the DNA TGCGCCAGCAGCCCAGGACAGGGTGGTGAGCAGTTCTTC. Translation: CASSPGQGGEQFF.

CDR3 protein: CAIPQGATEEKLFF. CDR3 sequence (DNA): TGCGCCATCCCCCAGGGGGCGACGGAGGAAAAACTGTTTTTT. The gene calls are TRBV10-1 and TRBJ1-4, with 8 bases identical to TRBD1. Trimming cost V 10 bases and J 8 bases; bases outside gene matches: 12. Germline V CDR1 and CDR2: WNHNN, SYGVQD (reference sequence). The CDR3 loop spans 14 amino acids.

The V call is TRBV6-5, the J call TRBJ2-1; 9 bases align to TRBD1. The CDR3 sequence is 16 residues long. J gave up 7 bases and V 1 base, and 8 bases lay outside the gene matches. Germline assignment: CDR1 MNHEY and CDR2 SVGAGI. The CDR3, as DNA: TGTGCCAGCAGTTACTACCGGGACAGGGTAGGGAATGAGCAGTTCTTC. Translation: CASSYYRDRVGNEQFF.

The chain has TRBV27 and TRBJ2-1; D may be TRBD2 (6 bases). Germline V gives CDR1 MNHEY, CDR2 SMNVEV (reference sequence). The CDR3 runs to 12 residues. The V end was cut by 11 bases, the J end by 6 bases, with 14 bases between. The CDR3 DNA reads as TGTGCCTCCGGCGGGGATCTCAATGAGCAGTTCTTC. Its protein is CASGGDLNEQFF.

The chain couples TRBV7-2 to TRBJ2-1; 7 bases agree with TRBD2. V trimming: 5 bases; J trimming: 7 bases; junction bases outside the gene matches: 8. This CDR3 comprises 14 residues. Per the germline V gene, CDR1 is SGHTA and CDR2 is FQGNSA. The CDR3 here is CASSQGLAENEQFF. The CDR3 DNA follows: TGTGCCAGCAGCCAAGGGCTAGCGGAGAATGAGCAGTTCTTC.

This chain's CDR3 is CASSFGTGGSQPQHF. In DNA form, the CDR3 reads TGTGCCAGCAGCTTCGGGACAGGGGGCAGTCAGCCCCAGCATTTT. The genes are TRBV7-2 and TRBJ1-5; the match to TRBD1 covers 12 bases. V was clipped by 3 bases and J by 6 bases; unmatched bases: 3. Per germline, CDR1 SGHTA and CDR2 FQGNSA. The CDR3 is made up of 15 amino acids.

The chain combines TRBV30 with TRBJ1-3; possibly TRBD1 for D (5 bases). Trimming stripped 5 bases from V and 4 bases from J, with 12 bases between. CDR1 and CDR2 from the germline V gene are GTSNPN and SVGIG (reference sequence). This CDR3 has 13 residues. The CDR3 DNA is TGTGCCTGGTCCTTTCGGGGGGGAAACACCATATATTTT. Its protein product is CAWSFRGGNTIYF.

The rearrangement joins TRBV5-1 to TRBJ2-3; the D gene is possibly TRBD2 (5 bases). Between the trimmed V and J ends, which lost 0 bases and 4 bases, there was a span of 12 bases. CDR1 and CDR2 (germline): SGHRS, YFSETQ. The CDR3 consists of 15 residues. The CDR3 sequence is CASSLGGRVADTQYF. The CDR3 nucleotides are TGCGCCAGCAGCTTGGGAGGGCGTGTCGCAGATACGCAGTATTTT.

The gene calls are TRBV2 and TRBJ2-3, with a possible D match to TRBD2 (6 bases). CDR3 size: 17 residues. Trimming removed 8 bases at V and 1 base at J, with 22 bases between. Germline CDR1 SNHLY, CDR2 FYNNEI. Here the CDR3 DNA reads TGTGCCAGCCGCAATGGGCGGGGTCTTAGGGGCACAGATACGCAGTATTTT. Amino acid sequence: CASRNGRGLRGTDTQYF. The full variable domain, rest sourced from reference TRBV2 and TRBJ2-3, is EPEVTQTPSHQVTQMGQEVILRCVPISNHLYFYWYRQILGQKVEFLVSFYNNEISEKSEIFDDQFSVERPDGSNFTLKIRSTKLEDSAMYFCASRNGRGLRGTDTQYFGPGTRLTVL.

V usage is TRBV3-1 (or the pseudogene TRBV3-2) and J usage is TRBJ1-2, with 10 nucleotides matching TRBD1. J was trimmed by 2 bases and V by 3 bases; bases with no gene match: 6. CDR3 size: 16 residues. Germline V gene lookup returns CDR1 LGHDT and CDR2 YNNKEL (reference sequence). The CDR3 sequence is CASSQGTGDDNYGYTF. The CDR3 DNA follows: TGTGCCAGCAGCCAGGGGACAGGGGATGACAACTATGGCTACACCTTC.

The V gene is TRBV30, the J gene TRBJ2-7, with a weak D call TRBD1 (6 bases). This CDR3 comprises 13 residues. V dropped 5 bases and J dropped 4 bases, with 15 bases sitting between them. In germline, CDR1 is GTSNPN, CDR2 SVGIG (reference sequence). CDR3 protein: CAWRPGHPYEQYF. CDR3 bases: TGTGCCTGGCGTCCGGGACACCCTTACGAGCAGTACTTC.

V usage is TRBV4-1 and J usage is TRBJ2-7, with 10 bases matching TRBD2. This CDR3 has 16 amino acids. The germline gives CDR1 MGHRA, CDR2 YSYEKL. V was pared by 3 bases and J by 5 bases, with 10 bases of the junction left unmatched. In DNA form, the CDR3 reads TGCGCCAGCAGCCAGGAGAGCGGGAGGGCCCTAAACGAGCAGTACTTC. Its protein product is CASSQESGRALNEQYF.

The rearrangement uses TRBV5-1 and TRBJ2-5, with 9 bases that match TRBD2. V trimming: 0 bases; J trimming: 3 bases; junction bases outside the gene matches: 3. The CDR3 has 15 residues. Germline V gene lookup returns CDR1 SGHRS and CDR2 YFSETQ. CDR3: CASSLVIAGEETQYF. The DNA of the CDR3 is TGCGCCAGCAGCTTGGTTATAGCGGGGGAAGAGACCCAGTACTTC.

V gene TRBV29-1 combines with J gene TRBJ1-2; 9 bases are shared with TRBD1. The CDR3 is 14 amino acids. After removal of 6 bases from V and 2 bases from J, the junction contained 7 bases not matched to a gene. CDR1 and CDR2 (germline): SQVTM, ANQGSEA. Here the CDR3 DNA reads TGCAGCGTCGTCGACAGGGGGTACAACTATGGCTACACCTTC. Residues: CSVVDRGYNYGYTF.

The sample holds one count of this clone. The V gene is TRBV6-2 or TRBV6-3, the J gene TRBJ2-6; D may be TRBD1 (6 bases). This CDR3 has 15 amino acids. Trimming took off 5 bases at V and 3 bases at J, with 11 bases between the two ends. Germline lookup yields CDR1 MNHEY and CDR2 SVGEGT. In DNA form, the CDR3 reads TGTGCCAGCAGTACGGACAGTTTTGGGGCCAACGTCCTGACTTTC. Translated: CASSTDSFGANVLTF.

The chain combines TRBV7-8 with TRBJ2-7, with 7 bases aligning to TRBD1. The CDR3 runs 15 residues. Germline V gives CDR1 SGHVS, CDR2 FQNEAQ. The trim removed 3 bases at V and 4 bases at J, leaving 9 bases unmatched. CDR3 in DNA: TGTGCCAGCAGCTTCACCGGGACAGACTTTTACGAGCAGTACTTC. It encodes CASSFTGTDFYEQYF.

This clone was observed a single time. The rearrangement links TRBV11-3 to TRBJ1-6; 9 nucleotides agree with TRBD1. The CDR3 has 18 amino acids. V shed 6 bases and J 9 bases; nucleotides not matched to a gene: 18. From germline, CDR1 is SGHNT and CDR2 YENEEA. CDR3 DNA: TGTGCCAGCAGGTTTGACCGGACAGGGGCCTTGAGGGGTTCACCCCTCCACTTT. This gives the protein CASRFDRTGALRGSPLHF.

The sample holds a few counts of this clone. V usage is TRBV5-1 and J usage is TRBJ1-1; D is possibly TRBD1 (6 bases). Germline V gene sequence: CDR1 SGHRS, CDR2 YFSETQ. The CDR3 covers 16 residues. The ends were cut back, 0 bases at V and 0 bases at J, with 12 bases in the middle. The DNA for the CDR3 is TGCGCCAGCAGCTTGGCCGCACAGGGTATGAACACTGAAGCTTTCTTT. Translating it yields CASSLAAQGMNTEAFF.

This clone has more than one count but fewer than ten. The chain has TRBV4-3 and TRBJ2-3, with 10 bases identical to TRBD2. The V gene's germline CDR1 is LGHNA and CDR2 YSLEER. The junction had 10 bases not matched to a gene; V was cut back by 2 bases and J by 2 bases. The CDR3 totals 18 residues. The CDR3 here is CASSQNLRTSGYTDTQYF. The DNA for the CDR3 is TGCGCCAGCAGCCAAAATTTAAGGACTAGCGGCTACACAGATACGCAGTATTTT.

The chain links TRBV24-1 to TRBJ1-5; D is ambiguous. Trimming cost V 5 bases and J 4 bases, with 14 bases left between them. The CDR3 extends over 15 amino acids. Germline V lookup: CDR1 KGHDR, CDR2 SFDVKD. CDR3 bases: TGTGCCACCAGTGTCGGAGGGATAGGGAATCAGCCCCAGCATTTT. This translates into CATSVGGIGNQPQHF.

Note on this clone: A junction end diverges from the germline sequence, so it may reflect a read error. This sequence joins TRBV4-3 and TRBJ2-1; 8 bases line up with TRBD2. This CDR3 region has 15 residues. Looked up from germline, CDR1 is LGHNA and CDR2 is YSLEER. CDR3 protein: CASSQGAAGGDEQFF. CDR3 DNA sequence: TGCGCCAGCAGTCAAGGGGCGGCGGGAGGCGATGAGCAGTTCTTC.

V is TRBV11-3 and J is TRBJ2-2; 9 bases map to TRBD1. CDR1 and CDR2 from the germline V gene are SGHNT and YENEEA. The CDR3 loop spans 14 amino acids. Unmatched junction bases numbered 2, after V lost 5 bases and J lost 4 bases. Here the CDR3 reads CASSGGQGTGELFF. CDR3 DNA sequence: TGTGCCAGCAGCGGGGGACAGGGCACCGGGGAGCTGTTTTTT.

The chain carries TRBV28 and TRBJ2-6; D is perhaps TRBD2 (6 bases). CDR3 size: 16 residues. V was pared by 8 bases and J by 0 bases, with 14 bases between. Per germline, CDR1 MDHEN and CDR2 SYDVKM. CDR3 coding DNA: TGTGCCAGCCTCTCTACGGGGGTCTCTGGGGCCAACGTCCTGACTTTC. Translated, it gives CASLSTGVSGANVLTF.

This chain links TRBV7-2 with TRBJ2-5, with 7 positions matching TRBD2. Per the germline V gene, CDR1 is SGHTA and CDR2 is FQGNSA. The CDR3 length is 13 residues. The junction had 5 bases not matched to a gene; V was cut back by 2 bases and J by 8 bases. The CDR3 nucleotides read TGTGCCAGCAGCTTAACTAGCGCTCCTACCCAGTACTTC. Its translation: CASSLTSAPTQYF.

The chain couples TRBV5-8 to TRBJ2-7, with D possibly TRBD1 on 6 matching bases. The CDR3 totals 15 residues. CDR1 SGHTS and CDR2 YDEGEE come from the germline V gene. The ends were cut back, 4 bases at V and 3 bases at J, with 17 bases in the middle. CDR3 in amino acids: CASSRPDRRSYEQYF. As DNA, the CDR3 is TGTGCCAGCAGCAGACCCGACAGGAGAAGCTACGAGCAGTACTTC. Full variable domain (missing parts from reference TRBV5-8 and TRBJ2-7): EAGVTQSPTHLIKTRGQQATLRCSPISGHTSVYWYQQALGLGLQFLLWYDEGEERNRGNFPPRFSGRQFPNYSSELNVNALELEDSALYLCASSRPDRRSYEQYFGPGTRLTVT.

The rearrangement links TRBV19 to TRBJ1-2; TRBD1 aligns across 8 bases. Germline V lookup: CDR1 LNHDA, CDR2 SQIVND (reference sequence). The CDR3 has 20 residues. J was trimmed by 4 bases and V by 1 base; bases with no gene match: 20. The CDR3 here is CASSIATSGYGRGRAYGYTF. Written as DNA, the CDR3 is TGTGCCAGTAGTATAGCCACGTCGGGTTATGGCAGGGGGCGCGCCTATGGCTACACCTTC.

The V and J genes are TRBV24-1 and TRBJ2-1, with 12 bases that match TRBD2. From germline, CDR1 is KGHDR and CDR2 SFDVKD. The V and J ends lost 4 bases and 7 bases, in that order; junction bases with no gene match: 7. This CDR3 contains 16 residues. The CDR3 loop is CATSEPSGRARNEQFF. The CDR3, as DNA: TGTGCCACCAGTGAGCCTAGCGGGAGGGCCCGGAATGAGCAGTTCTTC.

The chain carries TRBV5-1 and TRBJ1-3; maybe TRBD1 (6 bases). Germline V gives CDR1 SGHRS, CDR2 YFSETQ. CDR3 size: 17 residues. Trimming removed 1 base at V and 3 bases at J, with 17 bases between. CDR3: CASSLSTGGGGGNTIYF. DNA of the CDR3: TGCGCCAGCAGCTTGTCCACTGGGGGCGGTGGTGGAAACACCATATATTTT. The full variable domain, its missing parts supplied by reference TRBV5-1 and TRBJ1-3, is KAGVTQTPRYLIKTRGQQVTLSCSPISGHRSVSWYQQTPGQGLQFLFEYFSETQRNKGNFPGRFSGRQFSNSRSEMNVSTLELGDSALYLCASSLSTGGGGGNTIYFGEGSWLTVV.